Listed below are T cell receptor beta chains from one sample, sequenced in a study of metastatic and nonmetastatic thyroid tumors. With MiXCR, TCRdb reprocessed the PCR reads. The sample gives fewer than 15,000 clones, about 26% of which show up once; 10% to 15% is in the top ten. Sequenced sample: tumor tissue. The receptor set was obtained from a female donor with papillary thyroid cancer or a benign thyroid nodule (not recorded which). Some clones in this sample may be carry-over from other donors' samples. Each CDR3 is given with its conserved first and last residue. Each record gives: V gene, J gene, D gene, clone size, CDR3 protein, CDR3 DNA. The D gene is left open where the match is weak. Clone size is stated in some rows and not others, as once, few, many or a class when expanded.

>TRBV4-1|TRBJ1-2|NA|NA
CASSQEMGADYGYTF
TGCGCCAGCAGCCAAGAAATGGGGGCGGACTATGGCTACACCTTC
>TRBV20-1|TRBJ1-1|NA|NA
CIVGGNTEAFF
TGCATCGTCGGGGGTAACACTGAAGCTTTCTTT
>TRBV11-2|TRBJ2-3|NA|NA
CASTPGDWRGSTDTQYF
TGTGCCAGCACCCCCGGGGACTGGAGGGGGAGCACAGATACGCAGTATTTT
>TRBV30|TRBJ2-3|NA|medium-sized
CAWSASESWNTDTQYF
TGTGCCTGGAGTGCCTCGGAGAGCTGGAACACAGATACGCAGTATTTT
>TRBV27|TRBJ1-3|NA|many
CASSFSLGPGNTIYF
TGTGCCAGCAGTTTTTCCCTCGGTCCTGGAAACACCATATATTTT
>TRBV11-2|TRBJ1-1|TRBD1|few
CASSLGVGGDRVDTEAFF
TGTGCCAGCAGCTTAGGAGTAGGAGGGGACAGGGTCGACACTGAAGCTTTCTTT
>TRBV30|TRBJ2-3|TRBD2|many
CAWSVGLVGDTQYF
TGTGCCTGGAGTGTAGGACTAGTTGGCGATACGCAGTATTTT
>TRBV19|TRBJ2-1|NA|medium-sized
CASSTTSRNNEQFF
TGTGCCAGTAGTACCACTAGTCGGAATAATGAGCAGTTCTTC
>TRBV7-9|TRBJ1-4|NA|many
CASSFIWAGENEKLFF
TGTGCCAGCAGCTTTATCTGGGCAGGGGAAAATGAAAAACTGTTTTTT
>TRBV11-2|TRBJ2-3|TRBD2|NA
CASSPGLAGGHGTDTQYF
TGTGCCAGCAGCCCAGGACTAGCGGGAGGTCACGGCACAGATACGCAGTATTTT
>TRBV6-2/TRBV6-3|TRBJ1-2|NA|NA
CASSYPSQGAMGYGYTF
TGTGCCAGCAGTTACCCGAGCCAGGGCGCTATGGGGTATGGCTACACCTTC
>TRBV6-1|TRBJ2-7|TRBD1|NA
CASRGDRGEQYF
TGTGCCAGCAGGGGGGACAGGGGAGAGCAGTACTTC
>TRBV15|TRBJ2-3|TRBD1|medium-sized
CATSKGPGTGSTDTQYF
TGTGCCACCAGCAAGGGTCCCGGGACAGGGAGCACAGATACGCAGTATTTT
>TRBV30|TRBJ1-1|NA|NA
CAWSFGRGTEAFF
TGTGCCTGGAGTTTTGGTAGGGGCACTGAAGCTTTCTTT
>TRBV19|TRBJ2-5|NA|medium-sized
CASSIEGGRGETQYF
TGTGCCAGTAGTATAGAAGGTGGAAGGGGAGAGACCCAGTACTTC
>TRBV4-1|TRBJ1-6|NA|many
CASSQGAESSYNSPLHF
TGCGCCAGCAGCCAAGGGGCAGAGAGCTCCTATAATTCACCCCTCCACTTT
>TRBV9|TRBJ2-4|NA|many
CASSPRGGIAKNIQYF
TGTGCCAGCAGCCCACGGGGTGGGATAGCCAAAAACATTCAGTACTTC